Listed below are T cell receptor beta chains from one sample, sequenced in a study of blood T cell repertoires in COVID-19. Profiling relied on immunoSEQ multiplex PCR, and the TCRdb table lists in-frame clones only, not all of them. The repertoire consists of 150,000 to 200,000 clones, with about 84% occurring once and the leading ten covering approximately 6%. Sequenced material: PBMCs or T cells enriched from blood (not recorded which). The origin of the receptors is a man aged 40-49 years who had recovered from COVID-19. CDR3s include the opening cysteine and the closing phenylalanine or tryptophan. The D gene is left open where the match is weak. Not every row has a clone size; where given, it reads once, few, many or a size class.

clone_size	d_call	v_call	j_call	cdr3_nt	cdr3_aa
NA	NA	TRBV21-1	TRBJ2-3	TGTGCCATCCCCCCGGGAACTAGCACAGATACGCAGTATTTT	CAIPPGTSTDTQYF
once	NA	TRBV2	TRBJ1-2	TGTGCCAGCCAAACAGGCTCTGGTGGCTACACCTTC	CASQTGSGGYTF
NA	TRBD1	TRBV4-1	TRBJ1-1	TGCGCCAGCAGCCTAACCGTTCAGGGGGGAGATTCCCTCTCGGGGGCTTTCTTT	CASSLTVQGGDSLSGAFF
NA	NA	TRBV5-4	TRBJ1-2	TGTGCCAGCAGCTTGTTGTGGTCATGGGCTGATGGCTACACCTTC	CASSLLWSWADGYTF
NA	TRBD1	TRBV9	TRBJ2-3	TGTGCCAGCAGCGGGGGGGACAGGGATAGCACAGATACGCAGTATTTT	CASSGGDRDSTDTQYF
NA	NA	TRBV29-1	TRBJ1-1	TGCAGCGTGTTGGAGGGGGGGACCATGAACACTGAAGCTTTCTTT	CSVLEGGTMNTEAFF
once	NA	TRBV9	TRBJ1-5	TGTGCCAGCAGCGTAGGGGGGCAACGGAATCAGCCCCAGCATTTT	CASSVGGQRNQPQHF
few	TRBD2	TRBV30	TRBJ2-7	TGTGCCTGGGACACTAGCGGGGCCCGGGGTGAGCAGTACTTC	CAWDTSGARGEQYF
few	TRBD2	TRBV15	TRBJ2-2	TGTGCCACCAGAGAGCCCGGGACTAGCGGGGGGGCGGGCACCGGGGAGCTGTTTTTT	CATREPGTSGGAGTGELFF
once	NA	TRBV27	TRBJ1-2	TGTGCCAGCCTAAAAGAGAACAGGGCTGGCTACACCTTC	CASLKENRAGYTF
NA	NA	TRBV3-1/TRBV3-2	TRBJ1-2	TGTGCCAGCAGCCAATCCGGCAGGGTTAAGGGCTACACCTTC	CASSQSGRVKGYTF
NA	TRBD1	TRBV5-6	TRBJ1-2	TGTGCCAGCAGCCTATACCGGGACAGGTTTTTATTC	CASSLYRDRFLF
NA	NA	TRBV29-1	TRBJ1-4	TGCAGCCTAGCAGTGGGGGAAAAACTGTTTTTT	CSLAVGEKLFF
NA	NA	TRBV30	TRBJ1-1	TGTGCCTGGCGGACGGGGTCTTTTTCGTTGCCGGTCACTGAAGCTTTCTTT	CAWRTGSFSLPVTEAFF
many	TRBD1	TRBV12-3/TRBV12-4	TRBJ1-2	TGTGCCAGCAGCAGGGACAGCTGGTATGGCTACACCTTC	CASSRDSWYGYTF
NA	TRBD1	TRBV25-1	TRBJ1-2	TGTGCCAGCAGTGAATATCAGGGGGCGGGCTATGGCTACACCTTC	CASSEYQGAGYGYTF
NA	NA	TRBV9	TRBJ1-3	TGTGCCAGCAGCGTATTCGAGGGCATCGGAAACACCATATATTTT	CASSVFEGIGNTIYF
NA	TRBD1	TRBV5-1	TRBJ1-5	TGCGCCGCCTGGGTCCAGGGGGCAGGGCCCCAGCATTTT	CAAWVQGAGPQHF
NA	TRBD1	TRBV7-7	TRBJ1-4	TGTGCCAGCAGCCAGCATTGGACAGGGGCCCATGAAAAACTGTTTTTT	CASSQHWTGAHEKLFF
NA	NA	TRBV6-1	TRBJ1-5	TGTGCCAGCAGTGAAGGGTCCAGGGTTCAGCCCCAGCATTTT	CASSEGSRVQPQHF
NA	NA	TRBV5-1	TRBJ1-2	TGCGCCAGCAGCTTGGGGCCTGTAGAGGGTGGCTACACCTTC	CASSLGPVEGGYTF
NA	NA	TRBV30	TRBJ1-2	TGTGCCCAAGCCACCCAGGGCCAGAACTATGGCTACACCTTC	CAQATQGQNYGYTF
NA	TRBD1	TRBV6-5	TRBJ1-1	TGTGCCAGCAGCCTCACAGGGGCCGGCGACACTGAAGCTTTCTTT	CASSLTGAGDTEAFF
few	NA	TRBV9	TRBJ1-2	TGTGCCAGCAGCGCGGGAGGACAGCCCTATGGCTACACCTTC	CASSAGGQPYGYTF
NA	NA	TRBV20-1	TRBJ1-1	TGCAGTGCTGAGCGGACAGCTGAAGCTTTCTTT	CSAERTAEAFF
NA	TRBD1	TRBV7-6	TRBJ1-1	TGTGCCAGCAGCTTAGGAGGAGGGGGCGTAACTGAAGCTTTCTTT	CASSLGGGGVTEAFF
NA	TRBD2	TRBV6-1	TRBJ2-3	TGTGCCAGCAGTGAAACGGCGGGGGGCACAGATACGCAGTATTTT	CASSETAGGTDTQYF
NA	TRBD1	TRBV2	TRBJ1-2	TGTGCCAGCAGGCAACAGGGGCTTGGAGATGGCTACACCTTC	CASRQQGLGDGYTF
NA	TRBD1	TRBV19	TRBJ1-4	TGTGCCAGTAGGGGACAGGGGGCAAGCGAAAAACTGTTTTTT	CASRGQGASEKLFF
NA	TRBD1	TRBV7-8	TRBJ1-3	TGTGCCAGCGCCCTCGACAGGGGAACTGGAAACACCATATATTTT	CASALDRGTGNTIYF
NA	NA	TRBV29-1	TRBJ2-3	TGCAGCGTCGCAGAGGGCATAGCCACAGATACGCAGTATTTT	CSVAEGIATDTQYF
NA	NA	TRBV15	TRBJ2-3	TGTGCCACCAGATCTAGCCCCACAGATACGCAGTATTTT	CATRSSPTDTQYF
NA	NA	TRBV7-7	TRBJ2-5	TGTGCCAGCAGCTCTGGGGGACTGGGGGGCCAAGAGACCCAGTACTTC	CASSSGGLGGQETQYF
NA	NA	TRBV3-1/TRBV3-2	TRBJ2-1	TGTGCCAGCAGCCTTGGTTGGCGGTCCTACAATGAGCAGTTCTTC	CASSLGWRSYNEQFF
once	TRBD1	TRBV4-1	TRBJ1-4	TGCGCCAGCAGCCGCACAGGGGGGAAACTGTTTTTT	CASSRTGGKLFF
NA	TRBD1	TRBV10-3	TRBJ2-7	TGTGCCATCAGTGAGGGGGACAGGGCCTACGAGCAGTACTTC	CAISEGDRAYEQYF
NA	TRBD1	TRBV3-1/TRBV3-2	TRBJ2-2	TGTGCCAGCAGCCAAGAGACCCGGACAGGGGGCACCGGGGAGCTGTTTTTT	CASSQETRTGGTGELFF
once	NA	TRBV21-1	TRBJ1-6	TGTGCCAGCAGCAAAGTTAGGAAGGCAGGGGTGTATTCACCCCTCCACTTT	CASSKVRKAGVYSPLHF
few	TRBD1	TRBV5-8	TRBJ2-3	TGTGCCAGCAGCTTGGCGGACAGGGTCTTGGATACGCAGTATTTT	CASSLADRVLDTQYF
NA	TRBD1	TRBV27	TRBJ2-2	TGTGCCAGCGGGCGGACAGGGCCCACCGGGGAGCTGTTTTTT	CASGRTGPTGELFF
NA	NA	TRBV4-1	TRBJ1-1	TGCGCCAGCAGATCATCCTCCGGGACAATGAACACTGAAGCTTTCTTT	CASRSSSGTMNTEAFF
few	NA	TRBV5-1	TRBJ1-1	TGCGCCAGCAGCCTAAGACAGGTTTTGAACACTGAAGCTTTCTTT	CASSLRQVLNTEAFF
NA	TRBD1	TRBV2	TRBJ1-1	TGTGCCAGCAGCGATGGGACAGGTCCTAAGAACACTGAAGCTTTCTTT	CASSDGTGPKNTEAFF
once	NA	TRBV6-5	TRBJ1-1	TGTGCCAGCAGTTACTCCGTTAACACTGAAGCTTTCTTT	CASSYSVNTEAFF
NA	TRBD1	TRBV9	TRBJ2-3	TGTGCCAGCAGCCCCCGGGACAGGGGGAAATTGTGGACAGATACGCAGTATTTT	CASSPRDRGKLWTDTQYF
NA	TRBD2	TRBV5-5	TRBJ2-5	TGTGCCAGCAGCTTAGGCTACGGGGGGAACCAAGAGACCCAGTACTTC	CASSLGYGGNQETQYF